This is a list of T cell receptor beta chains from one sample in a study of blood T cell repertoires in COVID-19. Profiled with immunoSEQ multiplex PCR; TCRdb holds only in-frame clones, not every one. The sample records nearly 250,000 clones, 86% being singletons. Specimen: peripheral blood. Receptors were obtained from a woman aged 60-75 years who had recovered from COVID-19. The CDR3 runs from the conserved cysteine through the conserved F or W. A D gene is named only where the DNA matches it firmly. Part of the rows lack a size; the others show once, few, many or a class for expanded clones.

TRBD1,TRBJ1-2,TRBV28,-,CASSLSLGQGLNYGYTF,TGTGCCAGCAGTTTATCCCTAGGACAGGGTCTCAACTATGGCTACACCTTC
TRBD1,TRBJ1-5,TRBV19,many,CASSITGQGFNQPQHF,TGTGCCAGTAGTATAACGGGACAGGGCTTCAATCAGCCCCAGCATTTT
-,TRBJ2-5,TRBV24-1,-,CATSGPFAGPGLETQYF,TGTGCCACCAGTGGTCCCTTCGCGGGGCCGGGTCTGGAGACCCAGTACTTC
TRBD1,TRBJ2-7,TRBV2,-,CASRRTTGYEQYF,TGTGCCAGCAGGAGGACGACAGGGTACGAGCAGTACTTC
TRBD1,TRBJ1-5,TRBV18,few,CASSKTGSNQPQHF,TGTGCCAGCTCAAAGACAGGGAGCAATCAGCCCCAGCATTTT
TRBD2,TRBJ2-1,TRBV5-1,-,CASSFRQTSGAGEQFF,TGCGCCAGCAGCTTCCGTCAGACTAGCGGGGCCGGTGAGCAGTTCTTC
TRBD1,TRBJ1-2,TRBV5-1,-,CASSIGQGDYGYTF,TGCGCCAGCAGCATAGGACAGGGAGACTATGGCTACACCTTC
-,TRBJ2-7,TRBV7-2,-,CASSRRQTYEQYF,TGTGCCAGCAGCCGTCGACAGACCTACGAGCAGTACTTC
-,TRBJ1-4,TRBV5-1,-,CASSLNTATNEKLFF,TGCGCCAGCAGCCTCAATACGGCAACTAATGAAAAACTGTTTTTT
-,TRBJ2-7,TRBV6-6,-,CASSPRGTSSYEQYF,TGTGCCAGCAGTCCCCGGGGGACGAGCTCCTACGAGCAGTACTTC
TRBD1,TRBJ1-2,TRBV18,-,CASSVGTESLSGDGYTF,TGTGCCAGCTCGGTAGGGACAGAATCCCTCTCTGGTGATGGCTACACCTTC
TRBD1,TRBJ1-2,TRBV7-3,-,CASSLSVGGGYTF,TGTGCCAGCAGCTTAAGCGTAGGGGGCGGCTACACCTTC
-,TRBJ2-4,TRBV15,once,CATRTQTRDIQYF,TGTGCCACCAGAACCCAGACCAGGGACATTCAGTACTTC
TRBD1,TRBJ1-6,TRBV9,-,CASSVTGTGDSPLHF,TGTGCCAGCAGCGTCACCGGGACAGGGGATTCACCCCTCCACTTT
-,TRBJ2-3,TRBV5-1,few,CASSLGGTSTDTQYF,TGCGCCAGCAGCTTGGGGGGGACAAGCACAGATACGCAGTATTTT
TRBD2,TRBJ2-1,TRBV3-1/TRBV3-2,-,CASSQVERGGPNEQFF,TGTGCCAGCAGCCAAGTCGAGCGGGGGGGCCCCAATGAGCAGTTCTTC
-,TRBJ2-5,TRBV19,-,CASSIQVEGETQYF,TGTGCCAGTAGTATACAAGTTGAGGGAGAGACCCAGTACTTC
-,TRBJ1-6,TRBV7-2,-,CASSLMAGFRYSPLHF,TGTGCCAGCAGCTTAATGGCAGGTTTTCGCTATTCACCCCTCCACTTT
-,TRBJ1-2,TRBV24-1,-,CATSDFSGYHGYTF,TGTGCCACCAGTGATTTTTCAGGGTACCATGGCTACACCTTC
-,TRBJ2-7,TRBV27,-,CASSPPERYEQYF,TGTGCCAGCAGTCCCCCCGAACGGTACGAGCAGTACTTC
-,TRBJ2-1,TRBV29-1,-,CSVRTDNEQFF,TGCAGCGTCCGGACAGACAATGAGCAGTTCTTC
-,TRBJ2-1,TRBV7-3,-,CASSLQDSPYNEQFF,TGTGCCAGCAGCTTACAGGACAGCCCTTACAATGAGCAGTTCTTC
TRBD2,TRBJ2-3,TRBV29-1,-,CSVGGLAGEDTQYF,TGCAGCGTTGGGGGACTAGCGGGGGAGGATACGCAGTATTTT
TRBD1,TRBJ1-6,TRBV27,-,CASSGTGDNSPLHF,TGTGCCAGCAGCGGGACAGGGGATAATTCACCCCTCCACTTT
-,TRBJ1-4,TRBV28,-,CASSFQTAISEKLFF,TGTGCCAGCAGTTTTCAAACAGCTATTTCCGAAAAACTGTTTTTT
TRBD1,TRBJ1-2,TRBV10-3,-,CAIVRQGYGYTF,TGTGCCATCGTACGACAGGGCTATGGCTACACCTTC
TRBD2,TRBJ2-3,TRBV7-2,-,CASSRGTSGGTDTQYF,TGTGCCAGCAGCCGGGGGACTAGCGGGGGCACAGATACGCAGTATTTT
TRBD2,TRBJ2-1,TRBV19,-,CASSSGLVLYNEQFF,TGTGCCAGTTCGTCGGGACTAGTCCTATACAATGAGCAGTTCTTC
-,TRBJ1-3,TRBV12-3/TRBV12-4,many,CASRTTGQNTIYF,TGTGCCAGCAGGACGACAGGACAAAACACCATATATTTT
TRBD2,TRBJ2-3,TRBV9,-,CASSARLPSSGGVDTQYF,TGTGCCAGCAGCGCACGACTCCCGTCTAGCGGGGGCGTAGATACGCAGTATTTT
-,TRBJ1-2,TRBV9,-,CASSVSLGGPYGYTF,TGTGCCAGCAGCGTATCTCTCGGGGGGCCCTATGGCTACACCTTC
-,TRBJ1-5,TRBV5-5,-,CASSLVGGGQPQHF,TGTGCCAGCAGCTTGGTGGGGGGAGGTCAGCCCCAGCATTTT
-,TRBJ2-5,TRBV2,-,CASILTKQETQYF,TGTGCCAGCATTTTGACTAAACAAGAGACCCAGTACTTC
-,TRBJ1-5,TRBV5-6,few,CASSFTGGQQPQHF,TGTGCCAGCAGCTTCACTGGTGGGCAACAGCCCCAGCATTTT
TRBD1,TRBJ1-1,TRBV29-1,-,CSVGEGASEAFF,TGCAGCGTTGGTGAGGGGGCCTCTGAAGCTTTCTTT
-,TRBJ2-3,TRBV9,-,CASSPHRGTDTQYF,TGTGCCAGCAGCCCCCACCGGGGCACAGATACGCAGTATTTT
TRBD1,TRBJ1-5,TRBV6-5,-,CASSGQGGNQPQHF,TGTGCCAGCAGCGGACAGGGCGGCAATCAGCCCCAGCATTTT
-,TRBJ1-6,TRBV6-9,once,CASNKPGHSRGSPLHF,TGTGCCAGCAATAAACCGGGTCACTCCCGGGGTTCACCCCTCCACTTT
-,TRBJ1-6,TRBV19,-,CASSRGGYPSYNSPLHF,TGTGCCAGTAGCCGCGGCGGATACCCGTCCTATAATTCACCCCTCCACTTT
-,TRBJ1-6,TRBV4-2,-,CASSHVAGVGSSPLHF,TGTGCCAGCAGCCACGTTGCCGGGGTAGGGAGTTCACCCCTCCACTTT
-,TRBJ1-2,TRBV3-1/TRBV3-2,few,CASSQGDYYGYTF,TGTGCCAGCAGCCAAGGGGACTACTATGGCTACACCTTC
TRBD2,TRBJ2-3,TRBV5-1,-,CASKVGGGTDTQYF,TGCGCCAGCAAGGTCGGCGGGGGGACAGATACGCAGTATTTT
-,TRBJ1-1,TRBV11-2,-,CASSLEQMNTEAFF,TGTGCCAGCAGCTTAGAACAGATGAACACTGAAGCTTTCTTT
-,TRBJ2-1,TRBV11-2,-,CASSLGQNNEQFF,TGTGCCAGCAGCTTGGGGCAAAACAATGAGCAGTTCTTC
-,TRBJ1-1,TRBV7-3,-,CASSMDRQNTEAFF,TGTGCCAGCAGCATGGACAGACAAAACACTGAAGCTTTCTTT